This record concerns one TCR beta chain sequence. This sample was included in a study of blood T cell repertoires in COVID-19. Study-wide context: COVID-19 samples, acute and convalescent, were from the United States, Italy and Spain.

V was pared by 3 bases and J by 7 bases, with 5 bases of the junction left unmatched. The CDR3 extends over 13 amino acids. As handled by the study authors: Quantification of nucleated cells was approximated via reference gene primer amplification. Assay used: immunoSEQ multiplex PCR; TCRdb lists only in-frame clones, some missing. The DNA gave D and trimming, while V, J and clone size come from that table. The sample has fewer than 200,000 clones; about 85% are singletons. Material for sequencing was peripheral blood. The source is a man aged 55 to 69 who had recovered from COVID-19. V and J are TRBV12-3 or TRBV12-4 and TRBJ2-7; 8 positions agree with TRBD1. The CDR3 region has the DNA TGTGCCAGCAGTTTGTCAACAGGGGGAGAGCAGTACTTC. Amino acids: CASSLSTGGEQYF.